This TCR beta chain originates from a study of beta chain features in type 1 diabetes. Expressed TCRB transcripts were sequenced, since all the RNA that had been isolated was reverse transcribed. The table came from immunoSEQ multiplex PCR; TCRdb's copy has only in-frame clones and leaves some out. The data show approximately 130,000 clones, around a sixth seen once. The CDR3 has 10 amino acids. The V end was cut by 6 bases, the J end by 4 bases, with 4 bases between. The germline V gene has CDR1 SNHLY and CDR2 FYNNEI. This clone was counted only a few times. The antigen is not known. Other nucleotide sequences from this sample produce the same CDR3. Purity (above 98%) was reached by all sorted populations. Findings of the study overall: There were fewer insertions and more deletions at the VDJ junctions of type 1 diabetes patients. All four CD4+ subsets of Type 1 diabetes patients contained TCRB CDR3s that were moderately but significantly shorter. It was not settled here whether HLA type affects TCRB rearrangement. Amplification by PCR could prefer shorter templates, with the same effect in patients and controls.

This clonotype originated in a man between 18 and 35 years old with type 1 diabetes. The V call is TRBV2, the J call TRBJ2-7; no clear D gene. The sequenced sample was central memory CD4+ T cells from blood. DNA for the CDR3: TGTGCCAGCAGAGCGTACGAGCAGTACTTC. Translated: CASRAYEQYF.